Following are 21 T cell receptor beta chains from one sample sequenced in a study of blood T cell repertoires in COVID-19. Only in-frame clones appear in the TCRdb table, and some are missing; sequencing was by immunoSEQ multiplex PCR. The sample holds under 55,000 clones, around nine tenths seen once. What was sequenced was peripheral blood. The source is a human donor in a cohort sampled during active COVID-19.

V and J are TRBV3-1 (or the pseudogene TRBV3-2) and TRBJ1-6; tentative D call: TRBD1 (5 bases). Trimming stripped 3 bases from V and 8 bases from J, with 11 bases between. Germline CDR1 LGHDT, CDR2 YNNKEL (reference sequence). CDR3 length: 14 amino acids. The CDR3 DNA sequence: TGTGCCAGCAGCCAGGCAGGGTCGGATTCACCCCTCCACTTT. Its translation is CASSQAGSDSPLHF.

V gene TRBV24-1 combines with J gene TRBJ2-3; TRBD1 aligns across 9 bases. The CDR3 is 17 amino acids. Germline CDR1 KGHDR, CDR2 SFDVKD. V dropped 3 bases and J dropped 5; count of bases not matched to a gene: 11. The CDR3 loop is CATSDRDIRTGVDTQYF. The CDR3 DNA is TGTGCCACCAGTGATAGGGACATAAGGACAGGGGTAGATACGCAGTATTTT.

The chain combines TRBV6-5 with TRBJ1-1; the D is unclear. V lost 7 bases and J 0 bases, leaving 3 bases between the germline ends. The CDR3 is made up of 11 amino acids. Per germline, CDR1 MNHEY and CDR2 SVGAGI. CDR3 in DNA: TGTGCCAGCACCGTGAACACTGAAGCTTTCTTT. Its translation: CASTVNTEAFF.

As DNA, the CDR3 is TGCAGTGCTAGAGACCCAGCGTTCCAGTATTTT. It is translated as CSARDPAFQYF. The J gene is TRBJ2-3, the V gene TRBV20-1; no clear D gene. Germline CDR1 is DFQATT and CDR2 is SNEGSKA (reference sequence). The CDR3 is 11 amino acids. Trimming stripped 0 bases from V and 12 bases from J, with 10 bases between.

The CDR3 reads CASSGTSGGRDTQYF. The DNA for the CDR3 is TGTGCCAGCAGTGGGACTAGCGGGGGACGGGATACGCAGTATTTT. The V call is TRBV2, the J call TRBJ2-3; 13 bases align to TRBD2. The CDR3 runs to 15 residues. Germline V gene data show CDR1 as SNHLY and CDR2 as FYNNEI. After removal of 4 bases from V and 6 bases from J, the junction contained 4 bases not matched to a gene.

The V gene is TRBV24-1, the J gene TRBJ1-5; the D gene is possibly TRBD1 (6 bases). Trimming removed 2 bases at V and 6 bases at J, with 10 bases between. The CDR3 is made up of 14 amino acids. Germline-derived CDR1 and CDR2 are KGHDR and SFDVKD. CDR3 nucleotide sequence: TGTGCCACCAGTGATTGGGGGGGCCTTCAGCCCCAGCATTTT. It encodes CATSDWGGLQPQHF.

The chain combines TRBV7-6 with TRBJ2-3; TRBD1 aligns across 7 bases. The CDR3 runs 16 residues. The V segment lost 4 bases and the J segment 1 base; nucleotides outside the gene matches: 8. The V gene's germline CDR1 is SGHVS and CDR2 FNYEAQ. The DNA of the CDR3 is TGTGCCAGCAGCTCCCCCGACAGGGTCGGCACAGATACGCAGTATTTT. Its protein product is CASSSPDRVGTDTQYF.

The J gene is TRBJ1-2, the V gene TRBV18; weak D call: TRBD1 (5 bases). V shed 2 bases and J shed 9 bases, with 10 bases lying between them. Germline V gene lookup returns CDR1 KGHSH and CDR2 LQKENI. CDR3 length: 12 amino acids. CDR3 bases: TGTGCCAGCTCACCAGGGCAGGGAAGCTACACCTTC. It translates to CASSPGQGSYTF.

This clone occurred a few times. V is TRBV18 and J is TRBJ1-1; D not certain. Trimming stripped 6 bases from V and 6 bases from J, with 8 bases between. Germline V gene lookup returns CDR1 KGHSH and CDR2 LQKENI. The length of the CDR3 is 11 residues. CDR3: CASSAASEAFF. In nucleotides, the CDR3 is TGTGCCAGCTCTGCGGCCTCTGAAGCTTTCTTT.

The CDR3 bases are TGTGCCAGCAGCAGTGGGACAGTGAATAATTCACCCCTCCACTTT. Translated: CASSSGTVNNSPLHF. The rearrangement links TRBV5-4 to TRBJ1-6, with 7 bases matching TRBD1. The CDR3 sequence is 15 residues long. V dropped 4 bases and J dropped 5; count of bases not matched to a gene: 6. Germline V gene lookup returns CDR1 SGHNT and CDR2 YYREEE (reference sequence).

The genes are TRBV25-1 and TRBJ2-1, with D unresolved. The CDR3 runs 15 residues. Trimming shortened V by 3 bases and J by 0 bases, and 9 bases separated the two germline ends. The germline gives CDR1 MGHDK, CDR2 SYGVNS. The CDR3 nucleotides are TGTGCCAGCAGTGAGACAACCCGCTCCTACAATGAGCAGTTCTTC. As protein: CASSETTRSYNEQFF.

The CDR3, as DNA: TGCGCCAGCAGTGACGCCGGGACTAGCGGGAGAGTAAATGAGCAGTTCTTC. Amino acid sequence: CASSDAGTSGRVNEQFF. The rearrangement links TRBV10-1 to TRBJ2-1; TRBD2 aligns across 14 bases. The V gene end was trimmed by 3 bases and the J gene end by 7 bases; junction bases not matched to a gene: 8. CDR1 WNHNN and CDR2 SYGVQD come from the germline V gene (reference sequence). The CDR3 runs 17 residues.

The chain recombines TRBV28 with TRBJ2-7, with 10 bases that match TRBD2. CDR3 length equals 15 residues. Germline CDR1 and CDR2: MDHEN and SYDVKM. V lost 2 bases, J lost 3 bases, and 4 bases stayed unmatched. For the CDR3, the DNA is TGTGCCAGCAGTTTACTAGCGGGAGCCATCTACGAGCAGTACTTC. This translates into CASSLLAGAIYEQYF.

J is TRBJ2-7 and V is TRBV2; 7 nucleotides agree with TRBD1. Trimming removed 4 bases from V and 3 bases from J; junction bases left unmatched: 3. CDR3 length: 13 residues. The germline gives CDR1 SNHLY, CDR2 FYNNEI. The CDR3: CASSADRYYEQYF. Written as DNA, the CDR3 is TGTGCCAGCAGTGCGGACAGGTACTACGAGCAGTACTTC. The complete variable domain, with remaining parts taken from reference TRBV2 and TRBJ2-7, reads EPEVTQTPSHQVTQMGQEVILRCVPISNHLYFYWYRQILGQKVEFLVSFYNNEISEKSEIFDDQFSVERPDGSNFTLKIRSTKLEDSAMYFCASSADRYYEQYFGPGTRLTVT.

The chain carries TRBV9 and TRBJ1-4; 10 bases match TRBD1. After removal of 0 bases from V and 7 bases from J, the junction contained 3 bases not matched to a gene. CDR1 and CDR2 (germline): SGDLS, YYNGEE. The CDR3 extends over 15 amino acids. The CDR3, as DNA: TGTGCCAGCAGCGTAGGGGGGACAGGGGTTGAAAAACTGTTTTTT. Translating gives CASSVGGTGVEKLFF.

This clone appeared a single time. The rearrangement links TRBV18 to TRBJ1-5; TRBD1 agrees at 8 bases. This CDR3 spans 14 amino acids. CDR1 is KGHSH, CDR2 LQKENI, per germline. V lost 5 bases to trimming and J lost 4 bases; unmatched junction nucleotides: 4. In DNA, the CDR3 is TGTGCCAGCTCAAGAACAGGGGGTAATCAGCCCCAGCATTTT. Translating it yields CASSRTGGNQPQHF.

The rearrangement links TRBV6-5 to TRBJ2-6, with no clear D. Germline CDR1 and CDR2: MNHEY and SVGAGI. This CDR3 spans 15 amino acids. Trimming took off 5 bases at V and 0 bases at J, with 8 bases between the two ends. The CDR3 loop is CASSPVHSGANVLTF. CDR3 nucleotide sequence: TGTGCCAGCAGTCCAGTCCACTCTGGGGCCAACGTCCTGACTTTC.

V and J are TRBV7-8 and TRBJ1-6; D call uncertain. Trimming removed 5 bases at V and 8 bases at J, with 19 bases between. The CDR3 is 16 residues long. The germline V gene encodes CDR1 SGHVS and CDR2 FQNEAQ. CDR3 DNA sequence: TGTGCCAGCAGCCCTATCCCCCTGGGAGTGGATTCACCCCTCCACTTT. It is translated as CASSPIPLGVDSPLHF.

The chain recombines TRBV10-2 with TRBJ2-5; maybe TRBD2 (5 bases). The CDR3 loop spans 14 amino acids. V gave up 5 bases and J gave up 3 bases, with 13 bases separating them. CDR1 is WSHSY and CDR2 is SAAADI in the germline V gene. CDR3 sequence (DNA): TGCGCCAGCAGTCCCCCAGAGCGGAAAGAGACCCAGTACTTC. Encoded protein: CASSPPERKETQYF.

This chain joins TRBV12-3 or TRBV12-4 and TRBJ1-4; maybe TRBD1 (5 bases). This CDR3 spans 11 amino acids. V lost 5 bases and J 15 bases, leaving 13 bases between the germline ends. This chain's CDR3 is CASSQGLQLFF. CDR3 coding DNA: TGTGCCAGCAGTCAGGGTCTCCAGTTGTTTTTT.

The genes are TRBV20-1 and TRBJ2-7, with TRBD2 identical over 10 bases. V was pared by 3 bases and J by 5 bases, with 4 bases of the junction left unmatched. The CDR3 sequence is 13 residues long. Germline lookup yields CDR1 DFQATT and CDR2 SNEGSKA (reference sequence). This chain's CDR3 is CSASTSGTDEQYF. CDR3 bases: TGCAGTGCTAGTACTAGCGGGACCGACGAGCAGTACTTC.